The rows below give T cell receptor beta chains drawn from one sample of a study of cytomegalovirus exposure and HLA in healthy donors. Produced via immunoSEQ multiplex PCR; TCRdb's table is partial and in-frame only. The data hold around 220,000 clones, with roughly 84% observed a single time. The sequencing input was PBMCs. The source is a woman aged 25 to 39 in good health and CMV-seropositive. The CDR3 runs from the conserved cysteine through the conserved F or W. Fields, in order: D gene, V gene, J gene, clone size, CDR3 protein, CDR3 DNA. The D gene is left open where the match is weak. Clone sizes are given selectively: once, few, many, or a class where the clone is expanded.

>NA|TRBV4-1|TRBJ2-7|NA
CASSHGHEQYF
TGCGCCAGCAGCCACGGCCACGAGCAGTACTTC
>TRBD2|TRBV19|TRBJ2-7|NA
CASSSSGLVYEQYF
TGTGCCAGTAGTTCCTCGGGACTAGTCTACGAGCAGTACTTC
>NA|TRBV5-1|TRBJ1-5|few
CASSLEGEFNQPQHF
TGCGCCAGCAGCTTGGAGGGGGAATTCAATCAGCCCCAGCATTTT
>NA|TRBV27|TRBJ1-1|NA
CASRTSIPRQYMNTEAFF
TGTGCCAGCCGAACTTCTATTCCGAGACAGTACATGAACACTGAAGCTTTCTTT
>NA|TRBV7-6|TRBJ2-7|NA
CASSLGQGGSSYEQYF
TGTGCCAGCAGCTTAGGCCAGGGAGGTAGCTCCTACGAGCAGTACTTC
>TRBD1|TRBV2|TRBJ1-2|NA
CASSVGQGSGYTF
TGTGCCAGCAGCGTCGGACAGGGGAGCGGCTACACCTTC
>TRBD2|TRBV27|TRBJ2-7|NA
CASALAGGSYEQYF
TGTGCCAGCGCTCTAGCGGGAGGCTCCTACGAGCAGTACTTC
>NA|TRBV5-1|TRBJ1-1|NA
CASGELDRNTEAFF
TGCGCCAGCGGAGAATTAGACAGGAACACTGAAGCTTTCTTT
>TRBD1|TRBV27|TRBJ1-2|NA
CASSLRIDRGGYTF
TGTGCCAGCAGTTTACGGATTGACAGGGGAGGCTACACCTTC
>NA|TRBV7-2|TRBJ2-5|NA
CASSLSAQAPRAETQYF
TGTGCCAGCAGCTTAAGTGCTCAAGCGCCAAGGGCGGAGACCCAGTACTTC
>NA|TRBV19|TRBJ1-5|many
CASRLEGGAEPQHF
TGTGCCAGTCGGCTTGAGGGGGGCGCCGAGCCCCAGCATTTT
>NA|TRBV20-1|TRBJ1-1|NA
CSAPKDTEAFF
TGCAGTGCCCCTAAAGACACTGAAGCTTTCTTT
>TRBD1|TRBV5-4|TRBJ2-7|NA
CASSPGTGGPYEQYF
TGTGCCAGCAGCCCAGGGACAGGGGGCCCCTACGAGCAGTACTTC
>NA|TRBV28|TRBJ2-7|NA
CASSLPQAGPYEQYF
TGTGCCAGCAGCCTCCCTCAGGCGGGGCCCTACGAGCAGTACTTC
>TRBD2|TRBV27|TRBJ2-7|NA
CASSSPMTSGYEQYF
TGTGCCAGCAGTTCACCTATGACTAGCGGCTACGAGCAGTACTTC
>NA|TRBV28|TRBJ2-2|NA
CASNHRLGQSNTGELFF
TGTGCCAGCAACCACAGGCTGGGGCAGTCGAACACCGGGGAGCTGTTTTTT
>NA|TRBV30|TRBJ2-7|NA
CAWNQGSYEQYF
TGTGCCTGGAACCAGGGGTCCTACGAGCAGTACTTC
>NA|TRBV5-6|TRBJ1-2|NA
CASSLVRDNYGYTF
TGTGCCAGCAGCTTGGTCCGGGACAACTATGGCTACACCTTC
>TRBD2|TRBV18|TRBJ2-7|NA
CASSPAGLAGVYEQYF
TGTGCCAGCTCACCCGCGGGACTAGCGGGGGTTTACGAGCAGTACTTC
>NA|TRBV9|TRBJ1-2|NA
CASSVGGSSDYYGYTF
TGTGCCAGCAGCGTAGGGGGGAGCAGCGACTACTATGGCTACACCTTC
>NA|TRBV5-6|TRBJ2-1|once
CASSLAGGAYNEQFF
TGTGCCAGCAGCTTGGCCGGGGGCGCCTACAATGAGCAGTTCTTC
>NA|TRBV6-6|TRBJ2-3|NA
CASSFLRGSTDTQYF
TGTGCCAGCAGTTTTCTCCGCGGAAGCACAGATACGCAGTATTTT
>NA|TRBV10-1|TRBJ1-2|NA
CASSDGADAGNF
TGCGCCAGCAGTGACGGAGCAGATGCCGGCAACTTC
>NA|TRBV5-1|TRBJ1-3|once
CASRDNVWGTGNTIYF
TGCGCCAGCAGAGATAACGTTTGGGGTACTGGAAACACCATATATTTT
>NA|TRBV13|TRBJ2-7|NA
CASSLVGVGYEQYF
TGTGCCAGCAGCTTAGTGGGAGTTGGGTACGAGCAGTACTTC
>NA|TRBV11-1|TRBJ1-2|NA
CASSYGHEDYGYTF
TGTGCCAGCAGCTATGGACATGAGGACTATGGCTACACCTTC
>TRBD1|TRBV7-3|TRBJ1-1|NA
CASSVQGDTEAFF
TGTGCCAGCAGCGTACAGGGGGACACTGAAGCTTTCTTT
>TRBD2|TRBV2|TRBJ2-7|few
CASLLADYEQYF
TGTGCCAGCTTACTAGCGGACTACGAGCAGTACTTC
>NA|TRBV25-1|TRBJ2-1|NA
CASSEYIPSHNEQFF
TGTGCCAGCAGTGAATATATCCCTAGCCACAATGAGCAGTTCTTC
>NA|TRBV27|TRBJ1-5|once
CASSPIEGVDQPQHF
TGTGCCAGCAGCCCAATAGAGGGGGTAGATCAGCCCCAGCATTTT
>NA|TRBV11-2|TRBJ2-7|NA
CASSLYNDRLYEQYF
TGTGCCAGCAGCTTATACAATGATCGGCTCTACGAGCAGTACTTC
>TRBD1|TRBV9|TRBJ2-5|NA
CASREGTGGAETQYF
TGTGCCAGCAGGGAGGGGACAGGGGGCGCCGAGACCCAGTACTTC
>NA|TRBV30|TRBJ2-7|NA
CAWSGAGTVLYEQYF
TGTGCCTGGAGTGGAGCGGGTACGGTATTATACGAGCAGTACTTC
>NA|TRBV29-1|TRBJ1-3|few
CSGRWGTTIYF
TGCAGCGGTCGGTGGGGTACTACCATATATTTT
>NA|TRBV7-2|TRBJ1-1|NA
CASSLVVGEGLAFF
TGTGCCAGCAGCTTAGTGGTGGGGGAAGGGTTGGCTTTCTTT
>NA|TRBV6-1|TRBJ2-7|NA
CASRPSGSYEQYF
TGTGCCAGCAGGCCCTCAGGATCCTACGAGCAGTACTTC
>NA|TRBV7-8|TRBJ1-2|once
CASSSLKGWDGNGYTF
TGTGCCAGCAGCTCCCTAAAGGGCTGGGACGGGAATGGCTACACCTTC
>NA|TRBV14|TRBJ1-2|NA
CASSQDLPGYGYTF
TGTGCCAGCAGCCAAGATTTGCCAGGCTATGGCTACACCTTC
>NA|TRBV12-5|TRBJ1-2|few
CASALDGGHYGYTF
TGTGCTAGTGCCTTGGATGGGGGCCACTATGGCTACACCTTC
>NA|TRBV2|TRBJ2-2|NA
CASREKTGTWDGELFF
TGTGCCAGCAGGGAAAAAACTGGGACTTGGGACGGGGAGCTGTTTTTT
>TRBD1|TRBV28|TRBJ2-7|NA
CASSTGTGRVYEQYF
TGTGCCAGCAGTACCGGGACAGGGAGGGTCTACGAGCAGTACTTC
>NA|TRBV27|TRBJ2-2|NA
CASSTLGVVNTGELFF
TGTGCCAGCAGTACGCTAGGGGTAGTGAACACCGGGGAGCTGTTTTTT
>TRBD1|TRBV2|TRBJ1-5|NA
CARGQGGIQPQHF
TGTGCCAGAGGACAGGGAGGGATTCAGCCCCAGCATTTT
>NA|TRBV7-2|TRBJ1-3|NA
CASSQTSGNTIYF
TGTGCCAGCAGTCAGACCTCTGGAAACACCATATATTTT
>NA|TRBV29-1|TRBJ2-3|NA
CSVGQLLTDTQYF
TGCAGCGTTGGTCAGCTACTCACAGATACGCAGTATTTT
>TRBD1|TRBV28|TRBJ1-1|NA
CASSLQGAYTEAFF
TGTGCCAGCAGTTTACAGGGGGCTTACACTGAAGCTTTCTTT
>NA|TRBV5-1|TRBJ2-7|NA
CASKPGAAMAYEQYF
TGCGCCAGCAAACCCGGGGCAGCTATGGCCTACGAGCAGTACTTC
>TRBD2|TRBV5-4|TRBJ2-5|NA
CASRHITSGTKTQYF
TGTGCCAGCAGACACATTACTAGCGGGACAAAGACCCAGTACTTC